This T cell receptor (beta chain) appears in the sequencing data of a study of cytomegalovirus exposure and HLA in healthy donors. CDR1 is SGDLS and CDR2 is YYNGEE in the germline V gene. J was trimmed by 4 bases and V by 3 bases; bases with no gene match: 6. The CDR3 sequence is 16 residues long. Primers for the PCR totalled 60 Vbeta and 13 Jbeta. Repertoires were generated with immunoSEQ multiplex PCR, while TCRdb's copy carries only in-frame clones and drops some. The sample shows about 200,000 clones, 70% to 80% of them seen only once. The rearrangement links TRBV9 to TRBJ2-1; 11 positions match TRBD2. Sequences were obtained from PBMCs. This receptor was taken from a male donor in good health and CMV-seropositive. As DNA, the CDR3 is TGTGCCAGCAGCGGCACGGGACTAGCGGTTTACAATGAGCAGTTCTTC. It encodes CASSGTGLAVYNEQFF.